This TCR beta chain is from a study of T cell changes during pregnancy in multiple sclerosis. Here immunoSEQ multiplex PCR was the method, and the copy in TCRdb shows in-frame clones only, minus some. The table shows 50,000 to 80,000 clones, with roughly 91% occurring only once. The V gene's germline CDR1 is LNHNV and CDR2 YYDKDF (reference sequence). Trimming removed 5 bases from V and 1 base from J; junction bases left unmatched: 5. CDR3 length: 15 amino acids. The source is a female donor with multiple sclerosis, enrolled in a pregnancy study. This sample comprised CD8+ T cells from peripheral blood mononuclear cells, obtained before pregnancy. This chain links TRBV15 with TRBJ2-5; TRBD2 aligns across 9 bases. The CDR3 spells CATSSRRGGQETQYF. CDR3 sequence (DNA): TGTGCCACCAGCTCCAGGCGGGGGGGCCAAGAGACCCAGTACTTC. The complete variable domain, with remaining parts taken from reference TRBV15 and TRBJ2-5, reads DAMVIQNPRYQVTQFGKPVTLSCSQTLNHNVMYWYQQKSSQAPKLLFHYYDKDFNNEADTPDNFQSRRPNTSFCFLDIRSPGLGDTAMYLCATSSRRGGQETQYFGPGTRLLVL.